This record looks at one T cell receptor (beta chain) sequence and its context. The entry originates in a study of blood T cell repertoires in COVID-19. Turning to the study itself: COVID-19 samples, acute and convalescent, were from the United States, Italy and Spain.

One Seattle source followed patients from active infection through their disease course. CDR1 is MNHNY and CDR2 is SVGAGI in the germline V gene (reference sequence). The CDR3 consists of 13 residues. The trim removed 5 bases at V and 6 bases at J, leaving 6 bases unmatched. Here immunoSEQ multiplex PCR was the method, and the copy in TCRdb shows in-frame clones only, minus some. Here the sample spans a few hundred thousand clones, more than 70% being singletons. This rearrangement joins TRBV6-6 to TRBJ1-2, with 7 bases matching TRBD1. The source of this sequence is a woman in her fifties or sixties with COVID-19, enrolled during active disease. The sequenced sample was peripheral blood. The CDR3 DNA sequence: TGTGCCAGCAGTCTACAGGGGACGGATGGCTACACCTTC. Its protein product is CASSLQGTDGYTF.